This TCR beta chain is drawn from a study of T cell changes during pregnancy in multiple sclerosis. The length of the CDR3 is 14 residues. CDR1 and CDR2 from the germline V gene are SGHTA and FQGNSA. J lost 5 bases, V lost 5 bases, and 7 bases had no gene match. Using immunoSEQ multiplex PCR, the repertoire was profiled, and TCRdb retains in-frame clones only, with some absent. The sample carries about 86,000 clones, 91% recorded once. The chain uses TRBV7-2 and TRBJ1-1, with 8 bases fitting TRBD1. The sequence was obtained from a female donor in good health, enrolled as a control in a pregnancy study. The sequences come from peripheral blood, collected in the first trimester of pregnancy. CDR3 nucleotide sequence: TGTGCCAGCAGCCCCAACAGGGGGGCGACTGAAGCTTTCTTT. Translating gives CASSPNRGATEAFF.